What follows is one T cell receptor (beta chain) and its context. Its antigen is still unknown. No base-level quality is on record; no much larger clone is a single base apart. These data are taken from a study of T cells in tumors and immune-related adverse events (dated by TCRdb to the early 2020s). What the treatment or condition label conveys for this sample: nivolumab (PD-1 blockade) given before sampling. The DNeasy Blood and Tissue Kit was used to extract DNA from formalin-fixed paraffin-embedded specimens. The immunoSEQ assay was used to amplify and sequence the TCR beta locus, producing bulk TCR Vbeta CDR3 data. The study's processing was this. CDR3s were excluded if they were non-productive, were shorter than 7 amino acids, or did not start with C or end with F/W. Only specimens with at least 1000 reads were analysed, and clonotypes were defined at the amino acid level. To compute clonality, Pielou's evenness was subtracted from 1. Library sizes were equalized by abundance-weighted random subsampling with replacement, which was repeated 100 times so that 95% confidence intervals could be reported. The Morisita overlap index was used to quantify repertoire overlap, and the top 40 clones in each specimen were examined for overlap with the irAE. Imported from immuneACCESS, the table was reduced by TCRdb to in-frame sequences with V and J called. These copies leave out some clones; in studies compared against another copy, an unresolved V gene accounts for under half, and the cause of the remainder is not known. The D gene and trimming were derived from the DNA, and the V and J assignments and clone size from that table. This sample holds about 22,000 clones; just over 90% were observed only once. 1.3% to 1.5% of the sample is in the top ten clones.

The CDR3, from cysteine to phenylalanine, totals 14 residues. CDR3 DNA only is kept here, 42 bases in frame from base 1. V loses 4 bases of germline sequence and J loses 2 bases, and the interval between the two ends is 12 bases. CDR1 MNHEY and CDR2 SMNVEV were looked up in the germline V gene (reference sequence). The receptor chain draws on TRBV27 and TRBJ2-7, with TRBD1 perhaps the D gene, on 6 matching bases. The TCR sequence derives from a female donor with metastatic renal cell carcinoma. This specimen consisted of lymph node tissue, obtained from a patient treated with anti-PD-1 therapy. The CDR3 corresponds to CASSYKTGTYEQYF. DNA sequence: TGTGCCAGCAGTTACAAAACAGGGACCTACGAGCAGTACTTC.